This T cell receptor beta chain was observed in a study of T cell responses to AZD1222 COVID-19 vaccine. The CDR3 contains 18 residues. Germline trimming cut 8 bases from V and 10 bases from J; bases unmatched to any gene: 24. CDR1 and CDR2 (germline): WSHSY, SAAADI. Clones were read by immunoSEQ multiplex PCR, and TCRdb kept only the in-frame ones, dropping some. The table shows some 150,000 clones, with more than 85% occurring only once. The material was peripheral blood, obtained on day 0 of MenACWY control vaccination. The chain joins TRBV10-2 to TRBJ2-1; TRBD2 agrees at 9 bases. This TCR came from an adult in good health. The CDR3: CASAKGPSASGKLYEQFF. CDR3 bases: TGCGCCAGCGCCAAAGGTCCTTCGGCTAGCGGGAAATTATACGAGCAGTTCTTC.